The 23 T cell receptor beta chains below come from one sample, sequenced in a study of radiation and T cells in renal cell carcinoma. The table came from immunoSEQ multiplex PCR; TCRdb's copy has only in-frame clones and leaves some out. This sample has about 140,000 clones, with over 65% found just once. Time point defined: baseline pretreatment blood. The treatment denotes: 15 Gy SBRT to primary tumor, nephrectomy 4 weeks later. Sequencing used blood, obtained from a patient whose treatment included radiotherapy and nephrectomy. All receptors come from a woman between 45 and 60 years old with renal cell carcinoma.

The CDR3 sequence is CASSLGPSPYEQYF. CDR3 bases: TGTGCCAGCAGCTTAGGCCCATCTCCCTACGAGCAGTACTTC. The chain combines TRBV7-3 with TRBJ2-7; no definite D call. Trimming left V 2 bases short and J 2 bases short, with 10 bases between. CDR1 is SGHTA, CDR2 FQGTGA, per germline. This CDR3 is 14 amino acids long.

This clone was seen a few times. The CDR3, as DNA: TGCGCCAGCAGCTTGGTGGTGGGTTCGGGGGAGCAGTACTTC. This translates into CASSLVVGSGEQYF. The genes are TRBV5-1 and TRBJ2-7; a weak D match, TRBD2 (5 bases). Germline V lookup: CDR1 SGHRS, CDR2 YFSETQ. Trimming pared 0 bases from V and 7 bases from J, leaving 14 bases between. The CDR3 loop spans 14 amino acids. Based on the CDR3 plus reference TRBV5-1 and TRBJ2-7, the full variable domain is KAGVTQTPRYLIKTRGQQVTLSCSPISGHRSVSWYQQTPGQGLQFLFEYFSETQRNKGNFPGRFSGRQFSNSRSEMNVSTLELGDSALYLCASSLVVGSGEQYFGPGTRLTVT.

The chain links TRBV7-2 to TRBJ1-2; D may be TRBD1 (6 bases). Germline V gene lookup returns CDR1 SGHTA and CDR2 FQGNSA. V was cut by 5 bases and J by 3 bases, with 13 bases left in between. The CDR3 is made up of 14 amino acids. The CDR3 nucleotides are TGTGCCAGCAGCCCCGTAGGGGGGGACTATGGCTACACCTTC. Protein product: CASSPVGGDYGYTF.

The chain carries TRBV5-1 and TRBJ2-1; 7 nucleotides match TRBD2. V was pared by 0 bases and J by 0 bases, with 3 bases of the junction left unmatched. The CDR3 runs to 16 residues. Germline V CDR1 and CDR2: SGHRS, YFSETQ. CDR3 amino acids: CASSLDGGGSYNEQFF. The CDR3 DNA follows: TGCGCCAGCAGCTTGGATGGCGGGGGCTCCTACAATGAGCAGTTCTTC.

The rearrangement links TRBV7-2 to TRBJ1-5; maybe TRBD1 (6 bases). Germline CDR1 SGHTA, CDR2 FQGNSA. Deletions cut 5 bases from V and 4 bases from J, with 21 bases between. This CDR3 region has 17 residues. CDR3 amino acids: CASSHNLWGGLNQPQHF. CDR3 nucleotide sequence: TGTGCCAGCAGCCACAACCTTTGGGGGGGGCTTAATCAGCCCCAGCATTTT.

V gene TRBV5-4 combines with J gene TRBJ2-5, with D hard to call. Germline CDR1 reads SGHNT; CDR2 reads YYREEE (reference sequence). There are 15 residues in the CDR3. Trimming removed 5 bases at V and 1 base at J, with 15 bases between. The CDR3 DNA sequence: TGTGCCAGCAGGGCCGGGCCGGCAACCCAAGAGACCCAGTACTTC. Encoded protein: CASRAGPATQETQYF.

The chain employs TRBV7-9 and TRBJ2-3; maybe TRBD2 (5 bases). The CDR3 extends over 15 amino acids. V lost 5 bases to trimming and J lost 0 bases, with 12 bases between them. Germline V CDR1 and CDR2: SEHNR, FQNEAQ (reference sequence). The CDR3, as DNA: TGTGCCAGCAGCCTCGGGGAGACTAGCACAGATACGCAGTATTTT. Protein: CASSLGETSTDTQYF.

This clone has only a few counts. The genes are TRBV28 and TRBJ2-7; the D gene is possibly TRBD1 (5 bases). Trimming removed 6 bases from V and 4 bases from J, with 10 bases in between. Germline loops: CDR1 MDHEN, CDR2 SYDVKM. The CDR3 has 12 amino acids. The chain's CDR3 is CASRDTGYEQYF. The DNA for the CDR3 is TGTGCCAGCAGAGACACAGGTTACGAGCAGTACTTC.

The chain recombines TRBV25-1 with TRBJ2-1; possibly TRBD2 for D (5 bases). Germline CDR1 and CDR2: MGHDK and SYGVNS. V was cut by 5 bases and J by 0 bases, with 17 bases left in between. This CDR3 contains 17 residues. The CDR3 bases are TGTGCCAGCAGTAAGACTGGGCGGGCCCCCTCCTACAATGAGCAGTTCTTC. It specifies CASSKTGRAPSYNEQFF.

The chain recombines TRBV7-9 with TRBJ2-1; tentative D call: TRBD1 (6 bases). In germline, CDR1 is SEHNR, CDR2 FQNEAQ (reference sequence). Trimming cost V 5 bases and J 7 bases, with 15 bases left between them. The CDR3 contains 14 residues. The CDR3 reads CASSPFITGNEQFF. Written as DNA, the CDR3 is TGTGCCAGCAGCCCATTTATAACAGGGAATGAGCAGTTCTTC.

The CDR3: CASSYGDSNQPQHF. CDR3 nucleotides: TGTGCCAGCAGTTACGGAGATAGCAATCAGCCCCAGCATTTT. The rearrangement links TRBV6-6 to TRBJ1-5, with D unresolved. Germline lookup yields CDR1 MNHNY and CDR2 SVGAGI (reference sequence). This CDR3 region has 14 residues. With 2 bases removed from V and 0 bases from J, the gap between germline ends came to 5 bases.

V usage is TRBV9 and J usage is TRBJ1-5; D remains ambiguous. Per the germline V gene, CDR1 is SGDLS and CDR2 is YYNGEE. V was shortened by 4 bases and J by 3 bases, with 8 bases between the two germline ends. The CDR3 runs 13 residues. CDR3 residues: CASSYWDNQPQHF. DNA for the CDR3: TGTGCCAGCAGCTACTGGGACAATCAGCCCCAGCATTTT. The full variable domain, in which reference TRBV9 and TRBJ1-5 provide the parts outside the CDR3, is DSGVTQTPKHLITATGQRVTLRCSPRSGDLSVYWYQQSLDQGLQFLIQYYNGEERAKGNILERFSAQQFPDLHSELNLSSLELGDSALYFCASSYWDNQPQHFGDGTRLSIL.

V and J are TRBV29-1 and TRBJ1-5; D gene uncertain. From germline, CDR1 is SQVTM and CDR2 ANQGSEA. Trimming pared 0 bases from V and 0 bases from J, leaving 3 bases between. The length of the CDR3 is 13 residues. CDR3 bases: TGCAGCGTTGAAGACAGTAGCAATCAGCCCCAGCATTTT. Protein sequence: CSVEDSSNQPQHF. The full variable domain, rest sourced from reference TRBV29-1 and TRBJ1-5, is SAVISQKPSRDICQRGTSLTIQCQVDSQVTMMFWYRQQPGQSLTLIATANQGSEATYESGFVIDKFPISRPNLTFSTLTVSNMSPEDSSIYLCSVEDSSNQPQHFGDGTRLSIL.

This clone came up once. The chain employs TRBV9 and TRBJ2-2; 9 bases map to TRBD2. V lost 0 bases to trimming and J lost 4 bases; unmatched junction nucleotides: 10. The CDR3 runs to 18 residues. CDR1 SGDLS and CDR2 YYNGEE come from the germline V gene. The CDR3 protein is CASSVGGSGSFGTGELFF. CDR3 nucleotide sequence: TGTGCCAGCAGCGTAGGAGGTAGCGGGAGTTTTGGCACCGGGGAGCTGTTTTTT.

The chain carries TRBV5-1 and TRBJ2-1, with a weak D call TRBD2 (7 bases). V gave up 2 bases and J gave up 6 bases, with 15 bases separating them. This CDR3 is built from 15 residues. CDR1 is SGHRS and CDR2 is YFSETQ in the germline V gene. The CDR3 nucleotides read TGCGCCAGCAGCTTAATGGCGGGGGCGTCCAATGAGCAGTTCTTC. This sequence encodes CASSLMAGASNEQFF.

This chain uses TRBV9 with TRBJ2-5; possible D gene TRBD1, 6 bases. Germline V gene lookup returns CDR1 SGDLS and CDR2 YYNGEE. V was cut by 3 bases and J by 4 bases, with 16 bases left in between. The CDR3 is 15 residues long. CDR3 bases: TGTGCCAGCAGCGGAACCTGGGACAAAAGAGAGACCCAGTACTTC. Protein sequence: CASSGTWDKRETQYF.

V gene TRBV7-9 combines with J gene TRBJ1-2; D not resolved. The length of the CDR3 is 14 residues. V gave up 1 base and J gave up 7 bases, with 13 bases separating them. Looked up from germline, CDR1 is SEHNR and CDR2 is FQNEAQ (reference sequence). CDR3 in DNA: TGTGCCAGCAGCTTAGTGACCTCCGCAGGTGGCTACACCTTC. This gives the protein CASSLVTSAGGYTF.

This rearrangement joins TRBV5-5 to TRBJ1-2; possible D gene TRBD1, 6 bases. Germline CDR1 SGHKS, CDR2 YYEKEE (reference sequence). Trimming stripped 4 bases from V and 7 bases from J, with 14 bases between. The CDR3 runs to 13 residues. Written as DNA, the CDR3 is TGTGCCAGCAGCCTACAGGGAAGCCTTGGCTACACCTTC. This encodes CASSLQGSLGYTF.

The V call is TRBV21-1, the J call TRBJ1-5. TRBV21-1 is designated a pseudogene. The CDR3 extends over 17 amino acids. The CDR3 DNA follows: TGTGCCAGCAGCGGGTCTTCCCCGGGGACGGGAGGCCAGCCCCAGCATTTT. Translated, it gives CASSGSSPGTGGQPQHF.

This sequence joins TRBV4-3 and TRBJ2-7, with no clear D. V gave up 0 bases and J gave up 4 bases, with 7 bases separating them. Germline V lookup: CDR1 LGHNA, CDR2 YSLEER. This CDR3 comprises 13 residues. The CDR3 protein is CASSQDSSYEQYF. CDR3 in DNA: TGCGCCAGCAGCCAAGACTCATCTTACGAGCAGTACTTC.

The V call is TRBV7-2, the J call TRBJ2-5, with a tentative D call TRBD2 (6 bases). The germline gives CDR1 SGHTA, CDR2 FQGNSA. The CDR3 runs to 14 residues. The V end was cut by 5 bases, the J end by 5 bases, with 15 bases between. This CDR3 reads CASSRPGAGETQYF. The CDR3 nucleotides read TGTGCCAGCAGCCGGCCGGGAGCAGGGGAGACCCAGTACTTC. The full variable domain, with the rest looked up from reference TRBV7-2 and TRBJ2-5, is GAGVSQSPSNKVTEKGKDVELRCDPISGHTALYWYRQSLGQGLEFLIYFQGNSAPDKSGLPSDRFSAERTGGSVSTLTIQRTQQEDSAVYLCASSRPGAGETQYFGPGTRLLVL.

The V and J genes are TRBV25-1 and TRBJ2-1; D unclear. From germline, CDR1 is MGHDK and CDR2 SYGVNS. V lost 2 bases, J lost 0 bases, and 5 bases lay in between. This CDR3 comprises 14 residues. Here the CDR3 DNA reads TGTGCCAGCAGTGAAAGCAACTCCTACAATGAGCAGTTCTTC. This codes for CASSESNSYNEQFF.

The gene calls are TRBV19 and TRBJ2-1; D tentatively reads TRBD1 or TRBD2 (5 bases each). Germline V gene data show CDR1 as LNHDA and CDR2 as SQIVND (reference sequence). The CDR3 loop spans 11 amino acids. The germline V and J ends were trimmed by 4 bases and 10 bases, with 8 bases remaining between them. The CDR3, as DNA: TGTGCCAGTAGTACCGGGGACGAGCAGTTCTTC. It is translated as CASSTGDEQFF.